The text below deals with one T cell receptor beta chain. The target antigen is unknown. Libraries were prepared by immunoSEQ multiplex PCR; TCRdb keeps only in-frame clonotypes and omits some of them. The sample records roughly 80,000 clones, about nine tenths being singletons. The CDR3 loop spans 14 amino acids. V was cut by 5 bases and J by 5 bases, with 12 bases left in between. In germline, CDR1 is LNHNV, CDR2 YYDKDF (reference sequence). This specimen comes from a study of T cell responses to AZD1222 COVID-19 vaccine. Overall study findings and caveats: No repertoire was sampled before or during the peak T cell response, only after it.

Researchers grouped second doses given at about 4 or about 12 weeks into one pool. The receptor was derived from an adult who received the AZD1222 COVID-19 vaccine. This material consisted of peripheral blood, taken 28 days after the second AZD1222 dose. The V gene is TRBV15, the J gene TRBJ2-2; D gene ambiguous. The CDR3 DNA reads TGTGCCACCAGCCGCAGGATGGGGACCGGGGAGCTGTTTTTT. It specifies CATSRRMGTGELFF.